Following are 8 T cell receptor beta chains from one sample sequenced in a study of CD8 T cells in Susac syndrome. Reverse transcription of roughly 0.45 to 1 ug RNA used random hexamers. TCRdb passed the immunoSEQ multiplex PCR reads through MiXCR, listing each CDR3 protein once. Seen here are some 300,000 distinct CDR3 sequences, approximately 85% observed once, and the top ten hold 0.21%. Source material: CD8+ T cells from PBMCs. The receptors come from a human donor with multiple sclerosis.

This chain uses TRBV6-5 with TRBJ2-1; 7 bases agree with TRBD2. The CDR3 sequence is 13 residues long. Per the germline V gene, CDR1 is MNHEY and CDR2 is SVGAGI. With 5 bases clipped from V and 6 bases from J, the junction kept 4 bases outside the gene matches. CDR3 bases: TGTGCCAGCAGTCGCGGGGGTATCAATGAGCAGTTCTTC. This sequence encodes CASSRGGINEQFF.

The V call is TRBV6-2 or TRBV6-3, the J call TRBJ1-1; a weak D match, TRBD1 (5 bases). Looked up from germline, CDR1 is MNHEY and CDR2 is SVGEGT. The ends were cut back, 2 bases at V and 9 bases at J, with 13 bases in the middle. The length of the CDR3 is 13 residues. In DNA, the CDR3 is TGTGCCAGCAGTTACAAAATGGGGACCCAAGCTTTCTTT. Its protein product is CASSYKMGTQAFF.

The V gene is TRBV2, the J gene TRBJ2-1; D not certain. The V end was cut by 7 bases, the J end by 8 bases, with 12 bases between. Germline V lookup: CDR1 SNHLY, CDR2 FYNNEI. The CDR3 sequence is 12 residues long. CDR3 bases: TGTGCCAGCACCCCGAGTAGTGATGAGCAGTTCTTC. Amino acids: CASTPSSDEQFF.

V and J are TRBV13 and TRBJ2-2; 7 positions agree with TRBD2. The CDR3 runs 16 residues. From germline, CDR1 is PRHDT and CDR2 FYEKMQ (reference sequence). After removal of 0 bases from V and 6 bases from J, the junction contained 7 bases not matched to a gene. This CDR3 reads CASSLGLAGVPGELFF. As DNA, the CDR3 is TGTGCCAGCAGCTTAGGGCTTGCGGGAGTCCCCGGGGAGCTGTTTTTT.

The chain is built from TRBV4-1 and TRBJ2-7; D is perhaps TRBD2 (5 bases). Germline loops: CDR1 MGHRA, CDR2 YSYEKL. The CDR3 runs to 15 residues. V was shortened by 1 base and J by 7 bases, with 17 bases between the two germline ends. The CDR3 DNA reads TGCGCCAGCAGCCAAGCGGTCGGGCGGGTGTGGGAGCAGTACTTC. Translated: CASSQAVGRVWEQYF.

This chain connects TRBV30 to TRBJ2-5; 8 bases match TRBD2. The ends lost 0 bases at V and 4 bases at J; junction bases unmatched: 13. This CDR3 has 17 residues. The germline CDR1 and CDR2 sequences are GTSNPN and SVGIG (reference sequence). The CDR3 spells CAWSVGTTSGSSETQYF. CDR3 coding DNA: TGTGCCTGGAGTGTAGGGACTACTAGCGGCAGCTCAGAGACCCAGTACTTC.

The chain joins TRBV27 to TRBJ2-2; the match to TRBD2 covers 13 bases. CDR3 length equals 16 residues. J was trimmed by 5 bases and V by 5 bases; bases with no gene match: 5. CDR1 MNHEY and CDR2 SMNVEV come from the germline V gene (reference sequence). This chain's CDR3 is CASSIGLAGETGELFF. The CDR3 coding sequence is TGTGCCAGCAGTATAGGACTAGCGGGAGAGACCGGGGAGCTGTTTTTT.

The genes are TRBV7-8 and TRBJ1-1; tentatively, D is TRBD1 (5 bases). With 1 base removed from V and 4 bases from J, the gap between germline ends came to 16 bases. The germline V gene has CDR1 SGHVS and CDR2 FQNEAQ. The CDR3 contains 16 residues. CDR3 in DNA: TGTGCCAGCAGCTTAGGGCCGGGGCCCGGCGGCACTGAAGCTTTCTTT. Protein: CASSLGPGPGGTEAFF.